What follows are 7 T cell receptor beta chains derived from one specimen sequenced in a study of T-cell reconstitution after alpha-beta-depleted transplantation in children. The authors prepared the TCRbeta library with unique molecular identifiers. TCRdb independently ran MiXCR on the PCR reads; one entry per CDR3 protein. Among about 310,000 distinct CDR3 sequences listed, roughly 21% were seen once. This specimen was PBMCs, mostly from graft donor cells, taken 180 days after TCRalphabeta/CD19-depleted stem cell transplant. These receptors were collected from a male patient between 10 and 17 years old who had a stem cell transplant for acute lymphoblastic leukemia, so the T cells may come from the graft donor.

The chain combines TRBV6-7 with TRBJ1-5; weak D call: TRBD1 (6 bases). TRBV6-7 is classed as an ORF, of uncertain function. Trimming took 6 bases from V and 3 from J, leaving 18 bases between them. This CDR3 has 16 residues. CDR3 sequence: CASSGTRVLDNQPQHF. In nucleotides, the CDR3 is TGTGCCAGCAGCGGGACAAGGGTTTTAGACAATCAGCCCCAGCATTTT.

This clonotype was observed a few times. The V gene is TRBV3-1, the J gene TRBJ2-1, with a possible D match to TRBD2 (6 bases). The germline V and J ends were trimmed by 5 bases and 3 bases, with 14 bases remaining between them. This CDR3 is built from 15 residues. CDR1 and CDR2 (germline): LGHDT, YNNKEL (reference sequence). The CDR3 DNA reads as TGTGCCAGCAGCAAACGACTAGAAGTCTACAATGAGCAGTTCTTC. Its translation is CASSKRLEVYNEQFF.

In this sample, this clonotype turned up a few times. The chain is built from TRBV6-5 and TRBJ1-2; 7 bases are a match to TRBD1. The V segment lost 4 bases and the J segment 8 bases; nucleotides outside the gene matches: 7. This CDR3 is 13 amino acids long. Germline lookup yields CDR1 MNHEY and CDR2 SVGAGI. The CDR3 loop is CASSFETGRGYTF. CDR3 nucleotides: TGTGCCAGCAGTTTCGAGACAGGGAGAGGCTACACCTTC.

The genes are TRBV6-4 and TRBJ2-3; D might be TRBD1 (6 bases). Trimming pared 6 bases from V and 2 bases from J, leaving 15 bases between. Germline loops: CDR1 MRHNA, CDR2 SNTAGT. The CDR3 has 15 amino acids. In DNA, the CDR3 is TGTGCCAGCAGGGGGACATGGGTCTCCACAGATACGCAGTATTTT. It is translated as CASRGTWVSTDTQYF.

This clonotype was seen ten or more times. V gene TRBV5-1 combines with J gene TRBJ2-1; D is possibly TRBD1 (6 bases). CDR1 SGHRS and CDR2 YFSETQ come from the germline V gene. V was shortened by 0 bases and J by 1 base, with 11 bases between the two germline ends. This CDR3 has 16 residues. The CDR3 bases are TGCGCCAGCAGCTTGGGGGGGCTAAAGTCCTACAATGAGCAGTTCTTC. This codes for CASSLGGLKSYNEQFF.

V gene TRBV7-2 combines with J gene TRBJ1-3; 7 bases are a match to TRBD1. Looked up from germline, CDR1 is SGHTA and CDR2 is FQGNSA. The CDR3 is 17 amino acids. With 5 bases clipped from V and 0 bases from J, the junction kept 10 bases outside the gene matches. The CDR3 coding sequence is TGTGCCAGCAGCCTCTATCGGGACAGCACCTCTGGAAACACCATATATTTT. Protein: CASSLYRDSTSGNTIYF.

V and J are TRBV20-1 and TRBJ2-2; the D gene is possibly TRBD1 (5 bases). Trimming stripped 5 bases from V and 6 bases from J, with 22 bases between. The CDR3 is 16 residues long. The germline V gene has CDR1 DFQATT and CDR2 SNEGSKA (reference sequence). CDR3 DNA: TGCAGTGCTCCCCCGAACAGGCCCTCGAGCGCCGGGGAGCTGTTTTTT. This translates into CSAPPNRPSSAGELFF.